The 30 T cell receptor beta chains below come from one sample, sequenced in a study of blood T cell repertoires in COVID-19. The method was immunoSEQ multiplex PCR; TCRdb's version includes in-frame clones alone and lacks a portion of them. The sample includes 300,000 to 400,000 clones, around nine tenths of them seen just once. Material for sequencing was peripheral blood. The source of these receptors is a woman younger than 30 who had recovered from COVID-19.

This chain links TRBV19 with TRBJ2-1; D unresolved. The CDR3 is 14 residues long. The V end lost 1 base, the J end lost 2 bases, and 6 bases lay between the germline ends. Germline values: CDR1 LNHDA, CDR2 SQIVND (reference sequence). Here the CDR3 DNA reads TGTGCCAGTAGTATAGGACTGGCCTACAATGAGCAGTTCTTC. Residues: CASSIGLAYNEQFF.

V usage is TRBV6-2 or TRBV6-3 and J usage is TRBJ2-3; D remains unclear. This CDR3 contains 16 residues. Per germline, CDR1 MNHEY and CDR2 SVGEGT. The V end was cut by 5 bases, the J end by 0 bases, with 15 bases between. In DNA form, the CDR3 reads TGTGCCAGCAGTCAACGATCAGCGAGGAGCACAGATACGCAGTATTTT. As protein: CASSQRSARSTDTQYF.

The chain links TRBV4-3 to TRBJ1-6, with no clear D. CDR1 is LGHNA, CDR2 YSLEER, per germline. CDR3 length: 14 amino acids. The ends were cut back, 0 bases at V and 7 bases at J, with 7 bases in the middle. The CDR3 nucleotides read TGCGCCAGCAGCCAAGAGGGCAGGAATTCACCCCTCCACTTT. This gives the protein CASSQEGRNSPLHF.

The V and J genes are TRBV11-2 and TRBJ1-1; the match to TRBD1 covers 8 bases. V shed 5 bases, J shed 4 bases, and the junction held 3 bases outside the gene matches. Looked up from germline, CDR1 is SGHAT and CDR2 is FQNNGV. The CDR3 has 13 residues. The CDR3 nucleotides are TGTGCCAGCAGCCTACAGGGGGGCACTGAAGCTTTCTTT. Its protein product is CASSLQGGTEAFF.

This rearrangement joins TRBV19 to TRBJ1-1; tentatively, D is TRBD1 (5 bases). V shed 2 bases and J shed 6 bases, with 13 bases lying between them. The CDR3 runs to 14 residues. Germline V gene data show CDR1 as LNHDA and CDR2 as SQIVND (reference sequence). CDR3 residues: CASSISSGDAEAFF. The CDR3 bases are TGTGCCAGTAGTATAAGCAGCGGGGACGCTGAAGCTTTCTTT.

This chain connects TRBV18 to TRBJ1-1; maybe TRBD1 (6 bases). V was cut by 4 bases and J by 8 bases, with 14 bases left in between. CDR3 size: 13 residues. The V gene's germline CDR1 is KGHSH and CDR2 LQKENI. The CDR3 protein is CASSLAGAAEAFF. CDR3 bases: TGTGCCAGCTCACTCGCAGGGGCGGCGGAAGCTTTCTTT.

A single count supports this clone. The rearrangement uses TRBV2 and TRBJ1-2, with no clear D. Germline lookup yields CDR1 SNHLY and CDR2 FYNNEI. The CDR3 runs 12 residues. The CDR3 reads CVTPARGYGYTF. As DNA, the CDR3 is TGTGTAACTCCTGCCCGTGGCTATGGCTACACCTTC.

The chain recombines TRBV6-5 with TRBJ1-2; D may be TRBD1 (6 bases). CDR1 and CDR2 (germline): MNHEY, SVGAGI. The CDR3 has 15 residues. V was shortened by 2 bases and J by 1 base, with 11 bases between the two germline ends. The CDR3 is CASSYGDTHNYGYTF. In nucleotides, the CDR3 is TGTGCCAGCAGTTACGGGGACACCCATAACTATGGCTACACCTTC.

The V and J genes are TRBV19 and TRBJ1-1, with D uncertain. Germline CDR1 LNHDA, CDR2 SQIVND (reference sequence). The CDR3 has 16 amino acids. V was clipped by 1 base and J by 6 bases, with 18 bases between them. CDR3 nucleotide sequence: TGTGCCAGTAGTATAGTGTTTCGGGGTGAATTCTCTGAAGCTTTCTTT. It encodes CASSIVFRGEFSEAFF.

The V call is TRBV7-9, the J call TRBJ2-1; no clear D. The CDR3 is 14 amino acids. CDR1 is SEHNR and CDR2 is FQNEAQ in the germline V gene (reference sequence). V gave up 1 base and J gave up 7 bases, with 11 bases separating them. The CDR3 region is CASSLVDFFNEQFF. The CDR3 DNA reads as TGTGCCAGCAGCTTAGTAGATTTCTTTAATGAGCAGTTCTTC.

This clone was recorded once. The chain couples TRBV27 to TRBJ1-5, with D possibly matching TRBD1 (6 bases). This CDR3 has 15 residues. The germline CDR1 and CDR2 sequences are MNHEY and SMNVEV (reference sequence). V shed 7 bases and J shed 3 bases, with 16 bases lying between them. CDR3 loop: CASKPKGQINQPQHF. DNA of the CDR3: TGTGCCAGCAAACCGAAAGGACAGATCAATCAGCCCCAGCATTTT.

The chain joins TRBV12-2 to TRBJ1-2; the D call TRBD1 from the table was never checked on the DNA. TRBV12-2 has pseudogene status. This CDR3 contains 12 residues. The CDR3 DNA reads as TGTGCAAACTCGACAGGCTTCTATGGCTACACCTTC. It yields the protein CANSTGFYGYTF.

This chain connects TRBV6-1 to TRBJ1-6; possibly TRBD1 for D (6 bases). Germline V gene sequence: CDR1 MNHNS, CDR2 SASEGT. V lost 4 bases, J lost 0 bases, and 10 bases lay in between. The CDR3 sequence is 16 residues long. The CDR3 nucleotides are TGTGCCAGCAGTGGACAGGCGAGCTCCTATAATTCACCCCTCCACTTT. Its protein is CASSGQASSYNSPLHF.

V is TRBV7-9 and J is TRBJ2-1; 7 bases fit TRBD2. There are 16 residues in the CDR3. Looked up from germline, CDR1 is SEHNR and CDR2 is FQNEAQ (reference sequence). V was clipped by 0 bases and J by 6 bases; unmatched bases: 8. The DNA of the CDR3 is TGTGCCAGCAGCTTAGCTTCGGCGGGAGCTGCCAATGAGCAGTTCTTC. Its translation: CASSLASAGAANEQFF.

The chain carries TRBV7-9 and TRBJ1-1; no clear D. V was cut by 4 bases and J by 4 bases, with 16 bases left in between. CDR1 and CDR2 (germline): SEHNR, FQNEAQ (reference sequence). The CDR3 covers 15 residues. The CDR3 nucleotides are TGTGCCAGCAGCTCACGGTCCACCCCCGGCACTGAAGCTTTCTTT. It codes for CASSSRSTPGTEAFF.

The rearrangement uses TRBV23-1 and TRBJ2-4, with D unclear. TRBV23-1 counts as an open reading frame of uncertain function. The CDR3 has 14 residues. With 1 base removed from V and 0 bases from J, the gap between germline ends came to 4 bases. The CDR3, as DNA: TGCGCCAGCAGTCAATTCCTAGCCAAAAACATTCAGTACTTC. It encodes CASSQFLAKNIQYF.

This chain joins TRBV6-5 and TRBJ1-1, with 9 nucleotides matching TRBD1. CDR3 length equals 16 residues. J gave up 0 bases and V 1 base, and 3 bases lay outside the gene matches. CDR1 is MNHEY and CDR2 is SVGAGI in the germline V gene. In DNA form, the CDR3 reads TGTGCCAGCAGTTACTTCACAGGGGGCATGAACACTGAAGCTTTCTTT. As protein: CASSYFTGGMNTEAFF.

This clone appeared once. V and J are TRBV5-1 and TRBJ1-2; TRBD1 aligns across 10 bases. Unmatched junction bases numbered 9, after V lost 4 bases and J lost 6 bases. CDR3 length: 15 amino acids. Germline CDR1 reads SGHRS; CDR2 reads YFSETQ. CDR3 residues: CASSPTGQGIDGYTF. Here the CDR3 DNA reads TGCGCCAGCAGCCCAACGGGACAGGGGATCGATGGCTACACCTTC.

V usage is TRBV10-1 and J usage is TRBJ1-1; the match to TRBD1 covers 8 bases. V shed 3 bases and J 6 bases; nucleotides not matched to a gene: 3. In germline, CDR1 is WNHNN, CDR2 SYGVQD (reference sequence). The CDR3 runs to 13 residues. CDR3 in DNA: TGCGCCAGCAGTGACAGGGGGCCGGCTGAAGCTTTCTTT. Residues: CASSDRGPAEAFF.

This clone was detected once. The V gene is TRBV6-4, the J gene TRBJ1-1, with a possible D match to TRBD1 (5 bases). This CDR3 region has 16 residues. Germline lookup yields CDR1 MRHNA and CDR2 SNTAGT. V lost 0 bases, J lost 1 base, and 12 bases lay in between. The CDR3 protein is CASSDSNSGKNTEAFF. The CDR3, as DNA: TGTGCCAGCAGTGACTCGAATTCAGGGAAGAACACTGAAGCTTTCTTT.

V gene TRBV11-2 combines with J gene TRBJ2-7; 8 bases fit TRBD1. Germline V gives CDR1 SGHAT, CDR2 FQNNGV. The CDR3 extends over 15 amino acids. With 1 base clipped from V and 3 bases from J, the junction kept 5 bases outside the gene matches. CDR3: CASSLVTGANYEQYV. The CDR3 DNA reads TGTGCCAGCAGCTTAGTGACAGGGGCAAACTACGAGCAGTACGTC.

The CDR3: CASSLAGGGTFGYTF. Written as DNA, the CDR3 is TGTGCCAGCAGCTTAGCCGGGGGTGGGACGTTTGGCTACACCTTC. This chain links TRBV7-9 with TRBJ1-2, with a weak D call TRBD1 (5 bases). The V end was cut by 0 bases, the J end by 7 bases, with 15 bases between. Germline V gene sequence: CDR1 SEHNR, CDR2 FQNEAQ (reference sequence). This CDR3 has 15 residues.

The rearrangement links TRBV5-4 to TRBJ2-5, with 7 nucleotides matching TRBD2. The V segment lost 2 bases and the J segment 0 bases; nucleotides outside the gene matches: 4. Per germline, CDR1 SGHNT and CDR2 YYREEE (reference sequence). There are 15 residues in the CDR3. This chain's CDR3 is CASSLSAGYQETQYF. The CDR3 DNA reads TGTGCCAGCAGCTTATCAGCGGGGTACCAAGAGACCCAGTACTTC.

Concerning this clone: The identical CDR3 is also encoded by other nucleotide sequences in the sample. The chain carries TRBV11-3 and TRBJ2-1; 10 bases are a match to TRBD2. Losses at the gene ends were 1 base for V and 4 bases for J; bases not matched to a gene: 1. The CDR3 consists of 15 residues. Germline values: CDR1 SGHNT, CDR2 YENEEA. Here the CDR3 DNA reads TGTGCCAGCAGCTTAGGGACTAGCGGATACAATGAGCAGTTCTTC. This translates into CASSLGTSGYNEQFF.

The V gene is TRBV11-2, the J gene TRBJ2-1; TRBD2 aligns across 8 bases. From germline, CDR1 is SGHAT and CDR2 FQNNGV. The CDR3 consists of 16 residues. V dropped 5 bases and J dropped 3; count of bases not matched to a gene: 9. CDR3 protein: CASSRIGLALYNEQFF. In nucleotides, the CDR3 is TGTGCCAGCAGCAGAATAGGACTAGCACTCTACAATGAGCAGTTCTTC.

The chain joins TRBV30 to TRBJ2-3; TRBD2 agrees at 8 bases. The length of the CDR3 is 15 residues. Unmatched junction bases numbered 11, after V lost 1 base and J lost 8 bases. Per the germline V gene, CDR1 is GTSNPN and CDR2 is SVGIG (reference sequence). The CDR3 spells CAWSAPPGGRGTQYF. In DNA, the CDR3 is TGTGCCTGGAGTGCACCTCCGGGGGGGCGAGGTACGCAGTATTTT.

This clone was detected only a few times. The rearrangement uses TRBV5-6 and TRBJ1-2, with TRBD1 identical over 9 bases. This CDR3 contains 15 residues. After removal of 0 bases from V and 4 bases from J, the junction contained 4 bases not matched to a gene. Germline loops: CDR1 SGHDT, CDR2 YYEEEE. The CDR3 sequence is CASSLGQGGLYGYTF. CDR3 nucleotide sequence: TGTGCCAGCAGCTTGGGACAGGGGGGCCTCTATGGCTACACCTTC.

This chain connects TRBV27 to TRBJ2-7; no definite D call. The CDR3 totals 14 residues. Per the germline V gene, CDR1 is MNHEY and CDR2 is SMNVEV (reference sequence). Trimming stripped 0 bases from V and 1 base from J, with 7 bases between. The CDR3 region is CASSLSAVSYEQYV. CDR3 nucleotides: TGTGCCAGCAGTTTATCCGCAGTTTCCTACGAGCAGTACGTC.

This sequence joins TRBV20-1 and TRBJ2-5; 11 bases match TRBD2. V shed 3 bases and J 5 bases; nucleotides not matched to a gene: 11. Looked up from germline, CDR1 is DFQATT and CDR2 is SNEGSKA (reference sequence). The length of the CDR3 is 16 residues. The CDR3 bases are TGCAGTGCTAGTGAAACTAGCGGGAGCTTCCAGGAGACCCAGTACTTC. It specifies CSASETSGSFQETQYF.

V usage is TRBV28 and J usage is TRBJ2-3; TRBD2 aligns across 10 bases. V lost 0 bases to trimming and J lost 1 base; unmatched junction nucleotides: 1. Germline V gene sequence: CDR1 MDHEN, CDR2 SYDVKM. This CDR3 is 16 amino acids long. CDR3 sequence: CASSLWTSGRTDTQYF. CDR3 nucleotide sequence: TGTGCCAGCAGTTTATGGACTAGCGGGCGCACAGATACGCAGTATTTT.